The 27 T cell receptor beta chains presented below share a single source sample, sequenced in a study of cytomegalovirus exposure and HLA in healthy donors. The PCR was carried out with 60 Vbeta primers and 13 Jbeta primers. The repertoire was sequenced with immunoSEQ multiplex PCR; TCRdb's copy has only in-frame clones and lacks some. Among about 160,000 clones listed, around 74% were seen once. The sample taken for sequencing was PBMCs. The receptors here all came from a woman aged 25 to 39 in good health and CMV-seronegative.

Details on this clone: Other DNA sequences from this sample encode an identical CDR3 as well. The rearrangement joins TRBV30 to TRBJ1-3; D not certain. Germline-derived CDR1 and CDR2 are GTSNPN and SVGIG (reference sequence). V lost 0 bases to trimming and J lost 4 bases, with 4 bases between them. CDR3 length equals 12 residues. The CDR3 DNA sequence: TGTGCCTGGAGTGTCCGGGGAAACACCATATATTTT. Residues: CAWSVRGNTIYF.

This clone was counted between two and nine times. This sequence joins TRBV5-1 and TRBJ2-7, with 9 bases aligning to TRBD1. Germline V gene sequence: CDR1 SGHRS, CDR2 YFSETQ. The CDR3 consists of 13 residues. V shed 5 bases, J shed 3 bases, and the junction held 3 bases outside the gene matches. The CDR3 here is CASSWGQGYEQYF. Written as DNA, the CDR3 is TGCGCCAGCAGTTGGGGACAGGGCTACGAGCAGTACTTC. The whole variable domain, filled in from reference TRBV5-1 and TRBJ2-7, reads KAGVTQTPRYLIKTRGQQVTLSCSPISGHRSVSWYQQTPGQGLQFLFEYFSETQRNKGNFPGRFSGRQFSNSRSEMNVSTLELGDSALYLCASSWGQGYEQYFGPGTRLTVT.

The chain employs TRBV7-3 and TRBJ2-1; TRBD1 is a possible D gene (6 bases). Trimming cost V 5 bases and J 2 bases, with 10 bases left between them. Germline lookup yields CDR1 SGHTA and CDR2 FQGTGA. The CDR3 contains 14 residues. The CDR3 DNA follows: TGTGCCAGCAGCCTCTCAGGGGCCTACAATGAGCAGTTCTTC. Its protein is CASSLSGAYNEQFF.

This sequence joins TRBV2 and TRBJ2-3; possible D gene TRBD1, 6 bases. The CDR3 length is 16 residues. Trimming left V 6 bases short and J 2 bases short, with 18 bases between. The V gene's germline CDR1 is SNHLY and CDR2 FYNNEI. In nucleotides, the CDR3 is TGTGCCAGCAGCCCAGGGGTTGTGCTCCACACAGATACGCAGTATTTT. Amino acids: CASSPGVVLHTDTQYF.

This clone came up once. The chain uses TRBV5-4 and TRBJ1-6; 10 positions match TRBD1. This CDR3 comprises 15 residues. The trim removed 3 bases at V and 8 bases at J, leaving 5 bases unmatched. CDR1 and CDR2 (germline): SGHNT, YYREEE (reference sequence). DNA for the CDR3: TGTGCCAGCAGCTCTCCCGGGACAGGGGATTCACCCCTCCACTTT. Protein product: CASSSPGTGDSPLHF.

This clone was seen a few times. Here the CDR3 reads CAIKSPDRSYEQYF. For the CDR3, the DNA is TGTGCCATCAAGTCCCCGGACAGATCCTACGAGCAGTACTTC. This chain joins TRBV10-3 and TRBJ2-7, with D tentatively TRBD1 (6 bases). Germline V lookup: CDR1 ENHRY, CDR2 SYGVKD. The V end lost 7 bases, the J end lost 1 base, and 14 bases lay between the germline ends. The CDR3 consists of 14 residues.

This chain links TRBV2 with TRBJ1-2, with D perhaps matching TRBD1 (6 bases). V lost 7 bases and J lost 2, with 20 bases in between. Per germline, CDR1 SNHLY and CDR2 FYNNEI. The CDR3 has 16 amino acids. The DNA for the CDR3 is TGTGCCAGCATTTCGCTTAAATATGGGGGCAACTATGGCTACACCTTC. It codes for CASISLKYGGNYGYTF.

This sequence joins TRBV5-1 and TRBJ2-2; 7 bases line up with TRBD1. The germline V gene has CDR1 SGHRS and CDR2 YFSETQ. The CDR3 loop spans 15 amino acids. J gave up 5 bases and V 0 bases, and 4 bases lay outside the gene matches. The CDR3 DNA is TGCGCCAGCAGCTTGGAACAGGGGTGGACCGGGGAGCTGTTTTTT. It specifies CASSLEQGWTGELFF.

This clone was observed a few times. The CDR3 is CASTIVLNTEAFF. CDR3 sequence (DNA): TGTGCCAGCACAATAGTTTTGAACACTGAAGCTTTCTTT. The chain carries TRBV28 and TRBJ1-1; D gene unclear. This CDR3 is 13 amino acids long. Germline CDR1 MDHEN, CDR2 SYDVKM. The V gene lost 7 bases and the J gene lost 0 bases, with 9 bases spanning the gap.

The rearrangement joins TRBV5-1 to TRBJ2-7; 7 nucleotides match TRBD1. V was pared by 0 bases and J by 0 bases, with 6 bases of the junction left unmatched. CDR1 and CDR2 from the germline V gene are SGHRS and YFSETQ. CDR3 length: 16 residues. The CDR3 reads CASSLDQGDISYEQYF. CDR3 DNA: TGCGCCAGCAGCTTGGACCAGGGGGATATCTCCTACGAGCAGTACTTC.

This clone has just a few counts. V usage is TRBV6-5 and J usage is TRBJ1-2; TRBD1 aligns across 8 bases. This CDR3 region has 15 residues. The germline gives CDR1 MNHEY, CDR2 SVGAGI. Trimming cost V 0 bases and J 8 bases; bases outside gene matches: 8. The CDR3 DNA is TGTGCCAGCAGTTACTCGTCCGGGACAGGCCTAGGCTACACCTTC. Its translation: CASSYSSGTGLGYTF.

This clone appeared a few times. J is TRBJ1-6 and V is TRBV5-1, with unresolved D. The CDR3 is made up of 16 amino acids. Germline V gene sequence: CDR1 SGHRS, CDR2 YFSETQ. V lost 1 base and J 6 bases, leaving 14 bases between the germline ends. In DNA form, the CDR3 reads TGCGCCAGCAGCTTGACTGTGGCAGCGTCTAATTCACCCCTCCACTTT. This gives the protein CASSLTVAASNSPLHF.

The rearrangement links TRBV19 to TRBJ1-5; 10 bases are shared with TRBD1. Germline values: CDR1 LNHDA, CDR2 SQIVND (reference sequence). The ends lost 3 bases at V and 5 bases at J; junction bases unmatched: 7. The CDR3 has 16 residues. CDR3 region: CASSMQTGQGYQPQHF. In DNA, the CDR3 is TGTGCCAGTAGTATGCAGACGGGACAGGGGTATCAGCCCCAGCATTTT.

This chain uses TRBV9 with TRBJ2-7; weak D call: TRBD1 (5 bases). There are 12 residues in the CDR3. V gave up 3 bases and J gave up 3 bases, with 7 bases separating them. Germline V CDR1 and CDR2: SGDLS, YYNGEE. CDR3 bases: TGTGCCAGCAGCGGCGACAGCTACGAGCAGTACTTC. This translates into CASSGDSYEQYF.

The gene calls are TRBV5-4 and TRBJ1-6; D gene ambiguous. Deletions cut 2 bases from V and 0 bases from J, with 12 bases between. The CDR3 extends over 17 amino acids. Germline V gene sequence: CDR1 SGHNT, CDR2 YYREEE (reference sequence). DNA of the CDR3: TGTGCCAGCAGCTTTCCCGCGGGAGACTCCTATAATTCACCCCTCCACTTT. This encodes CASSFPAGDSYNSPLHF.

The chain employs TRBV2 and TRBJ2-1; 11 nucleotides match TRBD1. The germline V gene has CDR1 SNHLY and CDR2 FYNNEI. With 6 bases clipped from V and 8 bases from J, the junction kept 6 bases outside the gene matches. CDR3 length equals 14 residues. The CDR3 region has the DNA TGTGCCAGCAGGGGGACAGGGGGTTGGTATGAGCAGTTCTTC. Translated, it gives CASRGTGGWYEQFF.

The rearrangement joins TRBV19 to TRBJ1-1; tentatively, D is TRBD1 (6 bases). The CDR3 length is 12 residues. V gave up 3 bases and J gave up 6 bases, with 8 bases separating them. Germline lookup yields CDR1 LNHDA and CDR2 SQIVND (reference sequence). This chain's CDR3 is CASSIQGPEAFF. The DNA for the CDR3 is TGTGCCAGTAGTATCCAGGGGCCTGAAGCTTTCTTT.

This chain links TRBV7-2 with TRBJ2-3; weak D call: TRBD2 (5 bases). The V gene lost 4 bases and the J gene lost 1 base, with 9 bases spanning the gap. CDR1 and CDR2 (germline): SGHTA, FQGNSA. The CDR3 contains 14 residues. CDR3 protein: CASSSAGGTDTQYF. The CDR3 DNA sequence: TGTGCCAGCAGCTCTGCGGGTGGCACAGATACGCAGTATTTT. The full variable domain, rest sourced from reference TRBV7-2 and TRBJ2-3, is GAGVSQSPSNKVTEKGKDVELRCDPISGHTALYWYRQSLGQGLEFLIYFQGNSAPDKSGLPSDRFSAERTGGSVSTLTIQRTQQEDSAVYLCASSSAGGTDTQYFGPGTRLTVL.

V is TRBV6-1 and J is TRBJ1-2; D gene unclear. V was clipped by 1 base and J by 5 bases, with 8 bases between them. Germline V gives CDR1 MNHNS, CDR2 SASEGT. The CDR3 has 13 residues. CDR3 sequence (DNA): TGTGCCAGCAGTGAAGTTCACGGGTATGGCTACACCTTC. Translating it yields CASSEVHGYGYTF.

The V call is TRBV30, the J call TRBJ2-1; 8 bases align to TRBD2. Germline loops: CDR1 GTSNPN, CDR2 SVGIG (reference sequence). The CDR3 loop spans 18 amino acids. V lost 0 bases, J lost 2 bases, and 12 bases stayed unmatched. The CDR3 sequence: CAWSVGTSLKGAYNEQFF. The CDR3 DNA follows: TGTGCCTGGAGTGTCGGGACTAGTCTGAAAGGTGCCTACAATGAGCAGTTCTTC. The variable domain in full, completed from reference TRBV30 and TRBJ2-1, reads SQTIHQWPATLVQPVGSPLSLECTVEGTSNPNLYWYRQAAGRGLQLLFYSVGIGQISSEVPQNLSASRPQDRQFILSSKKLLLSDSGFYLCAWSVGTSLKGAYNEQFFGPGTRLTVL.

The chain's CDR3 is CASGAGGYEQYF. CDR3 sequence (DNA): TGCGCCAGCGGGGCGGGGGGTTACGAGCAGTACTTC. V and J are TRBV10-2 and TRBJ2-7; 8 bases line up with TRBD2. The J segment lost 4 bases and the V segment lost 8 bases, leaving 4 bases of the junction unmatched. The CDR3 runs 12 residues. Germline values: CDR1 WSHSY, CDR2 SAAADI.

V usage is TRBV5-1 and J usage is TRBJ2-3, with a possible D match to TRBD1 (5 bases). This CDR3 region has 14 residues. CDR1 SGHRS and CDR2 YFSETQ come from the germline V gene. V gave up 2 bases and J gave up 6 bases, with 13 bases separating them. CDR3 residues: CASSFGPGMDTQYF. The DNA of the CDR3 is TGCGCCAGCAGCTTTGGCCCAGGGATGGATACGCAGTATTTT.

J is TRBJ2-7 and V is TRBV5-5; a possible D gene is TRBD2 (6 bases). The V gene's germline CDR1 is SGHKS and CDR2 YYEKEE (reference sequence). Trimming shortened V by 3 bases and J by 0 bases, and 13 bases separated the two germline ends. This CDR3 is built from 15 residues. The CDR3 nucleotides read TGTGCCAGCAGCTCTAGCGCGGGGTCCTCCTACGAGCAGTACTTC. It is translated as CASSSSAGSSYEQYF.

A word on this clone: The germline gene is not matched at one end of the junction; a read error may be the cause. This chain joins TRBV7-7 and TRBJ2-2; no clear D. This CDR3 has 15 amino acids. Germline-derived CDR1 and CDR2 are SSHAT and FNYEAQ (reference sequence). This chain's CDR3 is CASSLGTPFTGELFF. The CDR3, as DNA: TGTGCTAGCAGCTTGGGCACTCCGTTCACCGGGGAGCTGTTTTTT.

The chain couples TRBV7-9 to TRBJ1-2; unclear D gene. The CDR3 has 12 residues. Trimming took 4 bases from V and 1 from J, leaving 4 bases between them. Germline CDR1 SEHNR, CDR2 FQNEAQ (reference sequence). The CDR3 nucleotides are TGTGCCAGCAGCTCTGTTAACTATGGCTACACCTTC. Encoded protein: CASSSVNYGYTF.

This rearrangement joins TRBV6-5 to TRBJ1-5; D gene unclear. This CDR3 region has 13 residues. In germline, CDR1 is MNHEY, CDR2 SVGAGI. V lost 6 bases, J lost 6 bases, and 12 bases lay in between. This CDR3 reads CASRRWVTQPQHF. The CDR3, as DNA: TGTGCCAGCAGGAGGTGGGTAACTCAGCCCCAGCATTTT.

The gene calls are TRBV7-9 and TRBJ2-1; 8 nucleotides line up with TRBD2. J was trimmed by 12 bases and V by 10 bases; bases with no gene match: 14. This CDR3 has 13 residues. Germline values: CDR1 SEHNR, CDR2 FQNEAQ (reference sequence). The DNA of the CDR3 is TGTGCCACCGATAGCGGGGCGATACGGGGGCAGTTCTTC. Its protein product is CATDSGAIRGQFF.